A single sample is the source of the 23 T cell receptor beta chains below, sequenced in a study of identical twins' blood T cells. TCRdb processed the 5' RACE reads anew with MiXCR; each CDR3 protein has one entry. The table has fewer than 450,000 distinct CDR3 sequences, roughly 30% seen once. Sequenced input: PBMCs. These receptors were taken from a woman between 18 and 50 years old in good health.

Only one count was recorded for this clonotype. The chain carries TRBV5-6 and TRBJ2-7; TRBD2 aligns across 7 bases. Germline CDR1 and CDR2: SGHDT and YYEEEE. CDR3 length equals 13 residues. The V segment lost 4 bases and the J segment 6 bases; nucleotides outside the gene matches: 7. CDR3 sequence: CASSTLAGCEQYF. The CDR3 coding sequence is TGTGCCAGCAGCACGTTAGCGGGCTGCGAGCAGTACTTC.

The V gene is TRBV6-5, the J gene TRBJ1-1; TRBD1 matches at 8 bases. Trimming took 7 bases from V and 3 from J; bases not matched to a gene: 10. Germline assignment: CDR1 MNHEY and CDR2 SVGAGI. This CDR3 has 15 residues. The CDR3 here is CASTTGVFSDTEAFF. The CDR3 nucleotides are TGTGCCAGCACGACAGGGGTGTTTTCGGACACTGAAGCTTTCTTT.

The chain uses TRBV24-1 and TRBJ1-1, with D maybe TRBD1 (6 bases). The CDR3 has 14 residues. The V gene's germline CDR1 is KGHDR and CDR2 SFDVKD. V gave up 6 bases and J gave up 3 bases, with 13 bases separating them. In DNA form, the CDR3 reads TGTGCCACCAGTAAAGGGGGGCCGCACACTGAAGCTTTCTTT. As protein: CATSKGGPHTEAFF.

V is TRBV3-1 and J is TRBJ1-2; no clear D gene. This CDR3 comprises 13 residues. V was pared by 1 base and J by 3 bases, with 6 bases between. Germline assignment: CDR1 LGHDT and CDR2 YNNKEL (reference sequence). The CDR3 DNA reads TGTGCCAGCAGCCAAGGTCCGGACTATGGCTACACCTTC. Translation: CASSQGPDYGYTF.

The CDR3 protein is CASSLAIPDYGYTF. The CDR3 DNA reads TGTGCCAGCAGCTTAGCTATACCGGACTATGGCTACACCTTC. The rearrangement joins TRBV7-2 to TRBJ1-2; the D is unclear. The V end lost 0 bases, the J end lost 3 bases, and 8 bases lay between the germline ends. The germline V gene encodes CDR1 SGHTA and CDR2 FQGNSA. This CDR3 comprises 14 residues.

This clonotype has only a few counts. The rearrangement uses TRBV2 and TRBJ1-1, with TRBD1 identical over 7 bases. CDR3 size: 14 residues. J lost 2 bases, V lost 6 bases, and 6 bases had no gene match. The germline gives CDR1 SNHLY, CDR2 FYNNEI. The CDR3 DNA is TGTGCCAGCAGAGAGGGACAGCTAAACACTGAAGCTTTCTTT. This sequence encodes CASREGQLNTEAFF.

The chain uses TRBV28 and TRBJ2-4; D tentatively reads TRBD1 or TRBD2 (6 bases each). CDR3 length: 16 amino acids. V was shortened by 5 bases and J by 2 bases, with 16 bases between the two germline ends. Germline CDR1 and CDR2: MDHEN and SYDVKM. CDR3: CASSPRGAHSKNIQYF. DNA for the CDR3: TGTGCCAGCAGTCCTAGGGGGGCTCATTCCAAAAACATTCAGTACTTC.

This clonotype was counted between two and nine times. Compared with germline, one end of the junction differs, possibly owing to a read error. Here the CDR3 DNA reads TGCAGTGCTCTCCGGGACAGGGACGGCGGCTATGGCTACATCTTC. Translating gives CSALRDRDGGYGYIF. The V gene is TRBV20-1, the J gene TRBJ1-2; TRBD1 aligns across 9 bases. The CDR3 is 15 amino acids. Per the germline V gene, CDR1 is DFQATT and CDR2 is SNEGSKA (reference sequence).

The table lists this clonotype with a few counts. The chain's CDR3 is CSARKSSYEQYF. Here the CDR3 DNA reads TGCAGTGCTAGAAAAAGCTCCTACGAGCAGTACTTC. The chain combines TRBV20-1 with TRBJ2-7; D is unclear. V was cut by 2 bases and J by 0 bases, with 5 bases left in between. Germline assignment: CDR1 DFQATT and CDR2 SNEGSKA (reference sequence). The CDR3 runs to 12 residues.

V and J are TRBV3-1 and TRBJ1-5; 10 nucleotides agree with TRBD1. V was clipped by 4 bases and J by 6 bases; unmatched bases: 3. This CDR3 comprises 14 residues. CDR1 is LGHDT and CDR2 is YNNKEL in the germline V gene (reference sequence). The CDR3 loop is CASSRGTGAQPQHF. The CDR3 DNA is TGTGCCAGCAGCCGGGGGACAGGGGCTCAGCCCCAGCATTTT.

As to this clonotype: A much larger clone differs by one base, so this may be a read error. This sequence joins TRBV10-3 and TRBJ1-1; D possibly corresponds to TRBD1 (5 bases). The CDR3 contains 14 residues. Germline V gene sequence: CDR1 ENHRY, CDR2 SYGVKD. The V gene lost 10 bases and the J gene lost 1 base, with 16 bases spanning the gap. The CDR3 protein is CATKGTDRNTEAFF. The CDR3 coding sequence is TGTGCCACCAAAGGGACCGACAGGAACACTGAAGCTTTCTTT.

About this clonotype itself: An end of the junction does not agree with germline; a read error may underlie this. The chain is built from TRBV12-3 or TRBV12-4 and TRBJ1-1; tentative D call: TRBD1 (5 bases). CDR3 size: 16 residues. The CDR3 reads CAGSLLGTHGGLEAFF. The CDR3 DNA is TGTGCCGGCAGTCTTTTAGGGACCCATGGTGGCCTAGAAGCTTTCTTT.

The sample holds a few counts of this clonotype. The V gene is TRBV9, the J gene TRBJ1-4, with 7 positions matching TRBD1. CDR3 length: 14 residues. Germline V CDR1 and CDR2: SGDLS, YYNGEE. After removal of 4 bases from V and 8 bases from J, the junction contained 8 bases not matched to a gene. DNA for the CDR3: TGTGCCAGCAGCCCCCGAGGGGGCGAAGAAAAACTGTTTTTT. Residues: CASSPRGGEEKLFF.

This sequence joins TRBV7-8 and TRBJ1-2; unclear D gene. Germline CDR1 and CDR2: SGHVS and FQNEAQ. V was trimmed by 0 bases and J by 4 bases, leaving 15 bases between them. The CDR3 sequence is 16 residues long. CDR3 bases: TGTGCCAGCAGCTTAGCGCTAGGCAGCTCTGGCTATGGCTACACCTTC. This encodes CASSLALGSSGYGYTF.

This clonotype was seen a handful of times. The V and J genes are TRBV7-9 and TRBJ2-1, with D unresolved. Germline V lookup: CDR1 SEHNR, CDR2 FQNEAQ (reference sequence). The V and J ends lost 0 bases and 7 bases respectively, with 7 bases between them. The CDR3 is made up of 13 amino acids. In DNA form, the CDR3 reads TGTGCCAGCAGCTTAGCTGGGCGGAATGAGCAGTTCTTC. Protein: CASSLAGRNEQFF.

This clonotype was counted between two and nine times. The gene calls are TRBV28 and TRBJ1-5; 9 nucleotides agree with TRBD1. CDR3 length equals 14 residues. The V gene end was trimmed by 4 bases and the J gene end by 4 bases; junction bases not matched to a gene: 2. Germline V gives CDR1 MDHEN, CDR2 SYDVKM. CDR3 sequence: CASSWDRENQPQHF. The CDR3 DNA sequence: TGTGCCAGCAGTTGGGACAGGGAAAATCAGCCCCAGCATTTT.

This clonotype was seen a few times. The V and J genes are TRBV9 and TRBJ2-1; 9 nucleotides align to TRBD1. Trimming removed 0 bases from V and 3 bases from J; junction bases left unmatched: 10. CDR3 length equals 18 residues. Germline lookup yields CDR1 SGDLS and CDR2 YYNGEE. CDR3 loop: CASSVAGRTGAFYNEQFF. The CDR3 DNA follows: TGTGCCAGCAGCGTAGCAGGAAGGACAGGGGCCTTCTACAATGAGCAGTTCTTC.

In this sample, this clonotype turned up a few times. CDR3: CATSDPQRGGRHTQYF. CDR3 nucleotides: TGTGCCACCAGTGATCCCCAGCGGGGGGGCCGACATACGCAGTATTTT. This sequence joins TRBV24-1 and TRBJ2-3; 10 bases fit TRBD2. CDR1 and CDR2 (germline): KGHDR, SFDVKD. The CDR3 has 16 residues. The J segment lost 7 bases and the V segment lost 3 bases, leaving 9 bases of the junction unmatched.

This clonotype has at least ten counts. This chain uses TRBV20-1 with TRBJ1-1; a weak D match, TRBD1 (5 bases). V shed 6 bases and J shed 10 bases, with 18 bases lying between them. The germline V gene encodes CDR1 DFQATT and CDR2 SNEGSKA (reference sequence). The CDR3 length is 12 residues. The DNA for the CDR3 is TGCAGTGCGTGGACGGGGCGCACGGTAGCTTTCTTT. Protein sequence: CSAWTGRTVAFF.

The chain joins TRBV6-1 to TRBJ2-2; 8 positions agree with TRBD1. V lost 3 bases, J lost 7 bases, and 16 bases stayed unmatched. The CDR3 is made up of 18 amino acids. Germline V gene data show CDR1 as MNHNS and CDR2 as SASEGT. The CDR3 DNA is TGTGCCAGCAGTGAGATGGCAGGGGGCATCGTAAGTGACGGGGAGCTGTTTTTT. It specifies CASSEMAGGIVSDGELFF.

The rearrangement links TRBV5-1 to TRBJ1-1; TRBD1 might be the D (6 bases). Germline loops: CDR1 SGHRS, CDR2 YFSETQ. Between the trimmed V and J ends, which lost 3 bases and 9 bases, there was a span of 21 bases. The CDR3 contains 15 residues. The CDR3 sequence: CASSSDPTGSAQAFF. The CDR3 nucleotides are TGCGCCAGCAGCTCTGATCCTACAGGGAGCGCTCAAGCTTTCTTT.

This rearrangement joins TRBV5-1 to TRBJ1-3, with 7 bases lining up with TRBD1. The CDR3 totals 17 residues. The germline gives CDR1 SGHRS, CDR2 YFSETQ. V lost 3 bases, J lost 1 base, and 10 bases stayed unmatched. CDR3 nucleotide sequence: TGCGCCAGCAGCTCGCCTACAGGGGACTTTTCTGGAAACACCATATATTTT. Its translation: CASSSPTGDFSGNTIYF.

In regard to this clonotype: This clone may be a read error of a much larger clone one base away. The rearrangement links TRBV20-1 to TRBJ2-7; D possibly corresponds to TRBD2 (6 bases). CDR3 length: 11 amino acids. From germline, CDR1 is DFQATT and CDR2 SNEGSKA (reference sequence). Written as DNA, the CDR3 is TGCAGTGCTACCCAGTCTCGGGAGCGGTACTTC. Translating it yields CSATQSRERYF.